Listed below are T cell receptor beta chains from one sample, sequenced in a study of low-dose radiotherapy and immunotherapy resistance in tumors. One entry per CDR3 protein results from TCRdb running MiXCR on the reads. Counted here are some 85,000 distinct CDR3 sequences, under 20% occurring once; the ten biggest clones make up under 7.5%. Sequencing was performed on PBMCs, taken before treatment. These receptors were taken from a male donor with prostate cancer. CDR3s include the opening cysteine and the closing phenylalanine or tryptophan. Fields, in order: J gene, V gene, D gene, clone size, CDR3 length, CDR3 DNA, CDR3 protein. A D gene is named only where the DNA matches it firmly. Only part of the rows carry a size: once, few, many, or a class if the clone is expanded.

>TRBJ2-2|TRBV5-1|TRBD1|many|15
TGCGCCAGCAGCGCACAGGGGGCGGACACCGGGGAGCTGTTTTTT
CASSAQGADTGELFF
>TRBJ2-7|TRBV7-9|TRBD1|many|13
TGTGCCAGCAGACTTCTTACAGGGGACGAGCAGTACTTC
CASRLLTGDEQYF
>TRBJ2-6|TRBV5-1|.|many|15
TGCGCCAGCAGAACAGTTCTCTCTGGGGCCAACGTCCTGACTTTC
CASRTVLSGANVLTF
>TRBJ2-3|TRBV20-1|.|many|14
TGCAGTGCTAGAAGTCCGACAGGCACAGATACGCAGTATTTT
CSARSPTGTDTQYF
>TRBJ2-1|TRBV4-2|.|many|12
TGTGCCAGCAGCCAAGATGAGTATGAGCAGTTCTTC
CASSQDEYEQFF
>TRBJ1-6|TRBV9|TRBD1|many|16
TGTGCCAGCAGCTCCTCTGGGACAGGGGGAAATTCACCCCTCCACTTT
CASSSSGTGGNSPLHF
>TRBJ2-1|TRBV14|.|many|15
TGTGCCAGCAGCCAAGACCTAAGATCCTACAATGAGCAGTTCTTC
CASSQDLRSYNEQFF
>TRBJ1-2|TRBV5-1|.|many|14
TGCGCCAGCAGCCCAAGCCCCGGGAACTATGGCTACACCTTC
CASSPSPGNYGYTF
>TRBJ1-2|TRBV19|TRBD1|many|12
TGTGCCACTGGGACAGGCAACTATGGCTACACCTTC
CATGTGNYGYTF
>TRBJ2-3|TRBV10-3|TRBD1|many|13
TGTGCCATCAGGCTCGGACAGGGCGGTACGCAGTATTTT
CAIRLGQGGTQYF
>TRBJ1-1|TRBV6-2/TRBV6-3|.|many|14
TGTGCCAGCAGAATACGGGCCGCCGGAGCTGAAGCTTTCTTT
CASRIRAAGAEAFF
>TRBJ2-1|TRBV6-6|TRBD2|many|15
TGTGCCAGCAGTAAATTAGCGGGAGCCTACAATGAGCAGTTCTTC
CASSKLAGAYNEQFF
>TRBJ2-5|TRBV9|TRBD1|.|14
TGTGCCAGCAGCCCAGGGGGACAGGAAGAGACCCAGTACTTC
CASSPGGQEETQYF
>TRBJ2-4|TRBV5-1|TRBD1|.|16
TGCGCCAGCAACCCACCTAGGGGGCAAGCCAAAAACATTCAGTACTTC
CASNPPRGQAKNIQYF
>TRBJ2-7|TRBV4-1|.|.|16
TGCGCCAGCAGCCCTGGACTTAGGAAGGACACTGACGAGCAGTACTTC
CASSPGLRKDTDEQYF
>TRBJ2-1|TRBV30|.|.|13
TGTGCCTGGAGTGTACGGGAGAAAGTGGGGCAGTTCTTC
CAWSVREKVGQFF